The 10 T cell receptor beta chains in this list originate from one sample, sequenced in a study of a mutant IDH1 vaccine in newly diagnosed glioma. The table came from immunoSEQ multiplex PCR; TCRdb's copy has only in-frame clones and leaves some out. The sample has 25,000 to 35,000 clones; roughly 80% are singletons. Time point of the sample: baseline, week 1 (first vaccination visit). Treatment given: pre-vaccination baseline after standard-of-care therapy. Sequenced material: PBMCs, taken from a glioma patient treated with radiotherapy, temozolomide or both. The receptors stem from a young man with glioma.

A few counts support this clone. The V and J genes are TRBV9 and TRBJ1-4; a weak D match, TRBD1 (5 bases). Trimming removed 4 bases at V and 2 bases at J, with 18 bases between. Looked up from germline, CDR1 is SGDLS and CDR2 is YYNGEE. The CDR3 is 17 amino acids. For the CDR3, the DNA is TGTGCCAGCAGCCCAGGGACCATCTACGGGACTAATGAAAAACTGTTTTTT. Its protein is CASSPGTIYGTNEKLFF.

The V gene is TRBV28, the J gene TRBJ1-1, with TRBD1 identical over 7 bases. Trimming took 7 bases from V and 4 from J; bases not matched to a gene: 12. The CDR3 is made up of 15 amino acids. In germline, CDR1 is MDHEN, CDR2 SYDVKM. The CDR3 region is CASNAPKQGSTEAFF. CDR3 sequence (DNA): TGTGCCAGCAACGCCCCGAAACAGGGGAGCACTGAAGCTTTCTTT.

The chain combines TRBV9 with TRBJ1-6; TRBD1 might be the D (6 bases). The CDR3 covers 18 residues. Trimming cost V 0 bases and J 3 bases, with 16 bases left between them. The V gene's germline CDR1 is SGDLS and CDR2 YYNGEE. The CDR3 here is CASSVGSGGASYNSPLHF. CDR3 nucleotides: TGTGCCAGCAGCGTAGGGTCGGGGGGCGCGAGCTATAATTCACCCCTCCACTTT.

The chain joins TRBV19 to TRBJ1-4; D is ambiguous. CDR3 length equals 16 residues. CDR1 is LNHDA and CDR2 is SQIVND in the germline V gene (reference sequence). V was pared by 4 bases and J by 8 bases, with 20 bases between. The CDR3 sequence: CASSTDTTGKGEKLFF. The CDR3 DNA reads TGTGCCAGTAGTACAGATACCACCGGGAAAGGAGAAAAACTGTTTTTT.

This clone showed up just a few times. This chain joins TRBV19 and TRBJ1-2, with TRBD1 as a possible D gene (6 bases). The length of the CDR3 is 10 residues. Germline CDR1 reads LNHDA; CDR2 reads SQIVND (reference sequence). Between the trimmed V and J ends, which lost 10 bases and 8 bases, there was a span of 11 bases. The CDR3 loop reads CATGAGGYTF. DNA of the CDR3: TGTGCCACGGGGGCTGGCGGCTACACCTTC.

V is TRBV7-3 and J is TRBJ2-2; D call uncertain. This CDR3 has 13 amino acids. Trimming took off 1 base at V and 3 bases at J, with 3 bases between the two ends. Germline V gene lookup returns CDR1 SGHTA and CDR2 FQGTGA. Written as DNA, the CDR3 is TGTGCCAGCAGCTTAAGGGACACCGGGGAGCTGTTTTTT. Protein sequence: CASSLRDTGELFF.

The chain uses TRBV30 and TRBJ2-1; 9 bases are a match to TRBD1. The ends lost 3 bases at V and 6 bases at J; junction bases unmatched: 15. The CDR3 sequence is 17 residues long. The V gene's germline CDR1 is GTSNPN and CDR2 SVGIG (reference sequence). CDR3 residues: CAWSGFPVGTGTNEQFF. The CDR3 DNA reads TGTGCCTGGAGCGGTTTCCCGGTGGGGACAGGGACCAATGAGCAGTTCTTC.

The rearrangement joins TRBV30 to TRBJ1-1; D is unclear. The ends were cut back, 4 bases at V and 4 bases at J, with 13 bases in the middle. The CDR3 sequence is 13 residues long. In germline, CDR1 is GTSNPN, CDR2 SVGIG (reference sequence). In DNA, the CDR3 is TGTGCCTGGACCCTGGATCTGGGCACTGAAGCTTTCTTT. Protein product: CAWTLDLGTEAFF.

The count of this clone is one. Its ends do not fully match the called genes, so a read error is possible. The V and J genes are TRBV27 and TRBJ2-5; 8 bases fit TRBD1. The CDR3 consists of 12 residues. Germline lookup yields CDR1 MNHEY and CDR2 SMNVEV (reference sequence). CDR3 sequence: CASSRTTGEWNF. CDR3 sequence (DNA): TGTGCCAGCAGTAGGACGACAGGGGAATGGAACTTC.

This rearrangement joins TRBV9 to TRBJ1-2; D gene uncertain. CDR1 SGDLS and CDR2 YYNGEE come from the germline V gene. V dropped 3 bases and J dropped 4 bases, with 4 bases sitting between them. The CDR3 extends over 11 amino acids. The chain's CDR3 is CASSAFYGYTF. CDR3 in DNA: TGTGCCAGCAGCGCCTTCTATGGCTACACCTTC.